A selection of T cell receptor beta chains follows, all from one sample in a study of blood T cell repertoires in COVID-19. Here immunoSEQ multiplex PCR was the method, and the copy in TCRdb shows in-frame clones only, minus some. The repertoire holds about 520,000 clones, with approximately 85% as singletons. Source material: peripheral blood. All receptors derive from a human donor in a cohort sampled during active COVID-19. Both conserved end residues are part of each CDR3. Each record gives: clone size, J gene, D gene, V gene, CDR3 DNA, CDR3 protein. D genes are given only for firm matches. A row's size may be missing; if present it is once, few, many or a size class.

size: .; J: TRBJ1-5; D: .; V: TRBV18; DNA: TGTGCCAGCTCGTCAGGGTATAGCAATCAGCCCCAGCATTTT; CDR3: CASSSGYSNQPQHF
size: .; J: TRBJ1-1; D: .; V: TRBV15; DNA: TGTGCCACCAACCGGAGGGGGAACACTGAAGCTTTCTTT; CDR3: CATNRRGNTEAFF
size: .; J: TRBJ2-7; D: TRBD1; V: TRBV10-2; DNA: TGCGCCAGCCTAACGTGGGGACAGAGGTACGAGCAGTACTTC; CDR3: CASLTWGQRYEQYF
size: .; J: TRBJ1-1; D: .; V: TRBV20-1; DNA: TGCAGTGCTAGAGGCGGGGGTGAGGCTTTCTTT; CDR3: CSARGGGEAFF
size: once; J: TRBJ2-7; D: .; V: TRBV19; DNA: TGTGCCAGTAGTAGAGCGGACCTCTACGAGCAGTACTTC; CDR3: CASSRADLYEQYF
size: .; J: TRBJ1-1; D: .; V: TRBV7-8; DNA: TGTGCCAGCAGCTTAGAGGGGTTGAACACTGAAGCTTTCTTT; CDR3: CASSLEGLNTEAFF
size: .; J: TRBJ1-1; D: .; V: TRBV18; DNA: TGTGCCAGCTCACCAAACAGGGTCGGCACTGAAGCTTTCTTT; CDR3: CASSPNRVGTEAFF
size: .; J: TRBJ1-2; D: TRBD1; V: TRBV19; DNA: TGTGCCAGTAGTACCGAGGGGGCTGGCTATGGCTACACCTTC; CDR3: CASSTEGAGYGYTF
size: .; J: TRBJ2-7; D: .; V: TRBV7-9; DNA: TGTGCCAGCAGCTTAAGGTTATCAGGGGCGGCTGCTGCCTACGAGCAGTACTTC; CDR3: CASSLRLSGAAAAYEQYF
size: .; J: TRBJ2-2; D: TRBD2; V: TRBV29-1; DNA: TGCAGCGGGGGTTCTAGCGGGAGTGGGGAGCTGTTTTTT; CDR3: CSGGSSGSGELFF
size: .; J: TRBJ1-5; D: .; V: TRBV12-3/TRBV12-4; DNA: TGTGCCAGCAGGGACAGTAGCAATCAGCCCCAGCATTTT; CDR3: CASRDSSNQPQHF
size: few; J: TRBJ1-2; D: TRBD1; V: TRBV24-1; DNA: TGTGCCACGAGACCGGCAGGGGGCGAGGGAGGCTACACCTTC; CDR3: CATRPAGGEGGYTF
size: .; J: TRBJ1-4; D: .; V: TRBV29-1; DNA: TGCAGCGCCAACGTAGGGGGGGATAATGAAAAACTGTTTTTT; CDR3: CSANVGGDNEKLFF
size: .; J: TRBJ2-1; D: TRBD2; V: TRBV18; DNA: TGTGCCAGCTCAGGACTAGCGGTAAATGTTAACGAGCAGTTCTTC; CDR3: CASSGLAVNVNEQFF
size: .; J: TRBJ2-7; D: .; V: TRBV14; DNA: TGTGCCAGCAGCCAGGGGCATGGAGGGCGTTCCTACGAGCAGTACTTC; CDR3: CASSQGHGGRSYEQYF
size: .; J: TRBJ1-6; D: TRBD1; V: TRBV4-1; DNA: TGCGCCAGCAGCCTCGGACAGGGGGCTAATTCACCCCTCCACTTT; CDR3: CASSLGQGANSPLHF
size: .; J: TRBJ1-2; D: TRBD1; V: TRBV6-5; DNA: TGTGCCAGCAGATCCGGGACAGGGACCTATGGCTACACCTTC; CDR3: CASRSGTGTYGYTF
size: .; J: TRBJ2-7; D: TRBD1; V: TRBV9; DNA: TGTGCCAGCAGCGGAACCCGGGACAGTATCTCCTACGAGCAGTACTTC; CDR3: CASSGTRDSISYEQYF
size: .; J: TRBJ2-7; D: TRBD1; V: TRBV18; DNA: TGTGCCAGCTCACTGGGACAGGTTAGCTCCTACGAGCAGTACTTC; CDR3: CASSLGQVSSYEQYF
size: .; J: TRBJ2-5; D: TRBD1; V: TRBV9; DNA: TGTGCCAGCAGCGTAGAGTGGGACAGCCAAGAGACCCAGTACTTC; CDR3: CASSVEWDSQETQYF
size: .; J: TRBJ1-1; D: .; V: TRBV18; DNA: TGTGCCAGCTCACCGGGGCTGGAAGCTTTCTTT; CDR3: CASSPGLEAFF
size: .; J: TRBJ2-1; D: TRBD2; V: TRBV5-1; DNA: TGCGCCAGCGCCGGGAGGGCCAGAAATGAGCAGTTCTTC; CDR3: CASAGRARNEQFF